Shown below are 29 T cell receptor beta chains from a single sample sequenced in a study of cytomegalovirus exposure and HLA in healthy donors (dated by TCRdb to between 2016 and 2019). Libraries were built with the immunoSEQ multiplex PCR assay. For the multiplex PCR, a mixture combining 60 forward primers for TCR Vbeta segments and 13 reverse primers for TCR Jbeta segments was used. What TCRdb holds here is the immuneACCESS table cut down to in-frame rearrangements. Part of the clones is not present; checked against another copy, under half of the missing clones reflect an unresolved V gene, and the others are unexplained. This sample gives 99,000 or so clones in total; roughly 12% of them show up just once. Approximately 15% of the sample is in the top ten clones. What was sequenced was PBMCs. These receptors were obtained from a man in his forties in good health and CMV-seropositive.

This chain connects TRBV14 to TRBJ2-2, with D possibly matching TRBD1 (6 bases). The V gene's germline CDR1 is SGHDN and CDR2 FVKESK. Trimming shortened V by 3 bases and J by 2 bases, and 16 bases separated the two germline ends. The CDR3 is made up of 17 amino acids. The CDR3 bases are TGTGCCAGCAGCCATAGAACAGGGACCCTCAACACCGGGGAGCTGTTTTTT. This codes for CASSHRTGTLNTGELFF.

The V call is TRBV28, the J call TRBJ2-7; 8 bases are shared with TRBD1. Trimming cost V 4 bases and J 2 bases; bases outside gene matches: 7. From germline, CDR1 is MDHEN and CDR2 SYDVKM. The CDR3 consists of 15 residues. The CDR3 loop reads CASSSPGQDTYEQYF. The DNA of the CDR3 is TGTGCCAGCAGTTCCCCGGGACAGGACACCTACGAGCAGTACTTC.

This clone occurred a few times. The chain joins TRBV10-3 to TRBJ2-1, with TRBD2 matching 10 bases. Looked up from germline, CDR1 is ENHRY and CDR2 is SYGVKD. The CDR3 covers 16 residues. The V gene end was trimmed by 0 bases and the J gene end by 9 bases; junction bases not matched to a gene: 8. The CDR3 DNA sequence: TGTGCCATCAGTGAGTCGTTGAGCGGGAGGGCCGCTGAGCAGTTCTTC. Protein sequence: CAISESLSGRAAEQFF.

Only a few counts were recorded for this clone. The gene calls are TRBV2 and TRBJ2-1, with no clear D. The germline V gene encodes CDR1 SNHLY and CDR2 FYNNEI. Trimming pared 0 bases from V and 3 bases from J, leaving 6 bases between. The CDR3 extends over 14 amino acids. The CDR3 sequence is CASSEAGSYNEQFF. The CDR3 nucleotides read TGTGCCAGCAGTGAAGCGGGCAGCTACAATGAGCAGTTCTTC.

This clone has just a few counts. The sample carries other DNA sequences with the same CDR3. V usage is TRBV7-9 and J usage is TRBJ1-5, with D possibly being TRBD1 (5 bases). Trimming shortened V by 1 base and J by 4 bases, and 5 bases separated the two germline ends. The CDR3 has 13 residues. In germline, CDR1 is SEHNR, CDR2 FQNEAQ (reference sequence). As DNA, the CDR3 is TGTGCCAGCAGCTTAGGACAGAATCAGCCCCAGCATTTT. Protein sequence: CASSLGQNQPQHF. The full variable domain, in which reference TRBV7-9 and TRBJ1-5 provide the parts outside the CDR3, is DTGVSQNPRHKITKRGQNVTFRCDPISEHNRLYWYRQTLGQGPEFLTYFQNEAQLEKSRLLSDRFSAERPKGSFSTLEIQRTEQGDSAMYLCASSLGQNQPQHFGDGTRLSIL.

This chain joins TRBV4-2 and TRBJ1-5; the match to TRBD1 covers 7 bases. V was clipped by 2 bases and J by 5 bases; unmatched bases: 12. The CDR3 sequence is 17 residues long. Looked up from germline, CDR1 is LGHNA and CDR2 is YNFKEQ. The CDR3 bases are TGTGCCAGCAGCCAACTTCTAGGTGGGCAGGGGGATCAGCCCCAGCATTTT. It encodes CASSQLLGGQGDQPQHF.

This clone was detected a few times. The V gene is TRBV6-1, the J gene TRBJ1-1; D perhaps matches TRBD1 (6 bases). V gave up 3 bases and J gave up 1 base, with 9 bases separating them. The CDR3 has 14 amino acids. CDR1 is MNHNS and CDR2 is SASEGT in the germline V gene. CDR3 sequence reads: CASSDYRENTEAFF. In DNA form, the CDR3 reads TGTGCCAGCAGTGATTACAGGGAGAACACTGAAGCTTTCTTT.

The chain links TRBV11-2 to TRBJ1-4, with TRBD1 matching 9 bases. Germline values: CDR1 SGHAT, CDR2 FQNNGV. CDR3 length: 14 amino acids. V gave up 5 bases and J gave up 7 bases; unmatched junction bases: 5. CDR3 protein: CASSPTGGGEKLFF. The CDR3 bases are TGTGCCAGCAGCCCTACAGGGGGCGGTGAAAAACTGTTTTTT.

The chain combines TRBV19 with TRBJ2-3; D gene unclear. CDR3 length: 14 residues. In germline, CDR1 is LNHDA, CDR2 SQIVND (reference sequence). The V end was cut by 6 bases, the J end by 1 base, with 11 bases between. The CDR3 coding sequence is TGTGCCAGTAGCTCCAGTCCTGGCACAGATACGCAGTATTTT. Amino acids: CASSSSPGTDTQYF.

The rearrangement uses TRBV28 and TRBJ2-3; 7 nucleotides agree with TRBD2. Per germline, CDR1 MDHEN and CDR2 SYDVKM. V trimming: 7 bases; J trimming: 6 bases; junction bases outside the gene matches: 10. The CDR3 sequence is 14 residues long. In nucleotides, the CDR3 is TGTGCCAGCACCAAGGGCGGGAGAGTCGATACGCAGTATTTT. The encoded protein is CASTKGGRVDTQYF.

The V gene is TRBV27, the J gene TRBJ1-1, with D possibly TRBD1 on 6 matching bases. Trimming shortened V by 3 bases and J by 8 bases, and 10 bases separated the two germline ends. The germline CDR1 and CDR2 sequences are MNHEY and SMNVEV (reference sequence). This CDR3 has 12 amino acids. The CDR3 region has the DNA TGTGCCAGCAGTTTCCCAGGACAGGAAGCTTTCTTT. Translating gives CASSFPGQEAFF.

This rearrangement joins TRBV6-5 to TRBJ1-1; TRBD1 might be the D (5 bases). There are 13 residues in the CDR3. V was pared by 5 bases and J by 1 base, with 8 bases between. CDR1 and CDR2 from the germline V gene are MNHEY and SVGAGI. DNA of the CDR3: TGTGCCAGCAGTGCGGACACGAACACTGAAGCTTTCTTT. This gives the protein CASSADTNTEAFF.

A few counts support this clone. The chain carries TRBV4-3 and TRBJ2-1, with 8 bases lining up with TRBD1. The V and J ends lost 3 bases and 6 bases, in that order; junction bases with no gene match: 7. Germline lookup yields CDR1 LGHNA and CDR2 YSLEER. The CDR3 is 15 amino acids. CDR3 residues: CASSHETGTGNEQFF. CDR3 bases: TGCGCCAGCAGCCATGAAACCGGGACAGGCAATGAGCAGTTCTTC.

This clone was observed a few times. In DNA form, the CDR3 reads TGTGCTAGTGGTTTGGCAATGGGACTAGCGAACTACAATGAGCAGTTCTTC. Amino acids: CASGLAMGLANYNEQFF. The chain uses TRBV12-5 and TRBJ2-1; TRBD2 matches 10 bases. Germline loops: CDR1 LGHNT, CDR2 FRNRAP. The ends lost 1 base at V and 3 bases at J; junction bases unmatched: 6. This CDR3 has 17 residues.

The rearrangement links TRBV27 to TRBJ1-5; a possible D gene is TRBD1 (5 bases). The germline V and J ends were trimmed by 3 bases and 1 base, with 13 bases remaining between them. Per germline, CDR1 MNHEY and CDR2 SMNVEV (reference sequence). This CDR3 contains 16 residues. DNA for the CDR3: TGTGCCAGCAGTTTGTCAGCTGGGGGGAGCAATCAGCCCCAGCATTTT. Translated: CASSLSAGGSNQPQHF.

This clone has more than one count but fewer than ten. The V call is TRBV13, the J call TRBJ1-3, with TRBD1 identical over 9 bases. V lost 1 base and J lost 3; bases outside the gene matches: 7. The V gene's germline CDR1 is PRHDT and CDR2 FYEKMQ (reference sequence). This CDR3 spans 17 amino acids. DNA for the CDR3: TGTGCCAGCAGCTTAGAAGGGGACAGGGCGCGTGGAAACACCATATATTTT. This encodes CASSLEGDRARGNTIYF.

This clone was found a few times. The chain combines TRBV28 with TRBJ2-3; 9 positions match TRBD2. This CDR3 spans 17 amino acids. Germline CDR1 reads MDHEN; CDR2 reads SYDVKM. The junction had 11 bases not matched to a gene; V was cut back by 3 bases and J by 4 bases. The CDR3 DNA reads as TGTGCCAGCAGTTTGACCCTAGCGGGAAGCCGCGCAGATACGCAGTATTTT. Translating it yields CASSLTLAGSRADTQYF.

This clone came up a few times. The rearrangement uses TRBV2 and TRBJ2-2, with D tentatively TRBD1 (7 bases). V lost 4 bases and J lost 6, with 12 bases in between. The length of the CDR3 is 14 residues. Germline V lookup: CDR1 SNHLY, CDR2 FYNNEI. The CDR3 DNA is TGTGCCAGCAGTGCCAGGGGGGACGCCGGGGAGCTGTTTTTT. Its translation: CASSARGDAGELFF.

This clone appeared a few times. The chain combines TRBV4-3 with TRBJ2-2; TRBD1 agrees at 9 bases. V lost 0 bases, J lost 6 bases, and 5 bases stayed unmatched. Germline lookup yields CDR1 LGHNA and CDR2 YSLEER. The CDR3 consists of 16 residues. CDR3 amino acids: CASSQDTGGSPGELFF. The CDR3 nucleotides are TGCGCCAGCAGCCAAGATACAGGGGGCAGCCCCGGGGAGCTGTTTTTT.

The chain employs TRBV11-2 and TRBJ2-7; a possible D gene is TRBD1 (6 bases). This CDR3 spans 13 amino acids. Trimming shortened V by 1 base and J by 6 bases, and 10 bases separated the two germline ends. Germline CDR1 and CDR2: SGHAT and FQNNGV. The CDR3 loop is CASSLGTRGEQYF. In DNA form, the CDR3 reads TGTGCCAGCAGCTTAGGAACCAGGGGCGAGCAGTACTTC.

This clone was counted a few times. The gene calls are TRBV6-5 and TRBJ2-1; D is unclear. Trimming cost V 7 bases and J 0 bases, with 10 bases left between them. This CDR3 contains 14 residues. The germline V gene has CDR1 MNHEY and CDR2 SVGAGI. This CDR3 reads CASKRDSSYNEQFF. The CDR3 DNA reads as TGTGCCAGCAAGAGAGATAGCTCCTACAATGAGCAGTTCTTC.

This clone has more than one count but fewer than ten. The chain recombines TRBV28 with TRBJ1-1; 8 positions match TRBD1. V gave up 5 bases and J gave up 1 base; unmatched junction bases: 3. This CDR3 spans 14 amino acids. Germline CDR1 MDHEN, CDR2 SYDVKM. As DNA, the CDR3 is TGTGCCAGCAGTCGGGACAGGACGAACACTGAAGCTTTCTTT. It codes for CASSRDRTNTEAFF.

This clone has more than one count but fewer than ten. The rearrangement joins TRBV5-1 to TRBJ2-2; 11 nucleotides match TRBD1. This CDR3 has 17 amino acids. CDR1 is SGHRS and CDR2 is YFSETQ in the germline V gene. V was clipped by 3 bases and J by 4 bases; unmatched bases: 8. The CDR3 coding sequence is TGCGCCAGCAGCTCATCGGGACAGGGGGGCGGCACCGGGGAGCTGTTTTTT. Translating gives CASSSSGQGGGTGELFF.

Only a few counts were recorded for this clone. This chain uses TRBV5-1 with TRBJ1-2; D unresolved. Per the germline V gene, CDR1 is SGHRS and CDR2 is YFSETQ. There are 15 residues in the CDR3. Trimming cost V 1 base and J 6 bases, with 16 bases left between them. For the CDR3, the DNA is TGCGCCAGCAGCTTGCCCAAAGGTGGGAGCCATGGCTACACCTTC. This gives the protein CASSLPKGGSHGYTF. The variable domain in full, with the rest retrieved from reference TRBV5-1 and TRBJ1-2, is KAGVTQTPRYLIKTRGQQVTLSCSPISGHRSVSWYQQTPGQGLQFLFEYFSETQRNKGNFPGRFSGRQFSNSRSEMNVSTLELGDSALYLCASSLPKGGSHGYTFGSGTRLTVV.

This clone occurred a few times. The chain employs TRBV7-6 and TRBJ1-4; D is possibly TRBD1 (6 bases). CDR3 length: 14 residues. V was cut by 5 bases and J by 8 bases, with 15 bases left in between. The germline V gene has CDR1 SGHVS and CDR2 FNYEAQ. The CDR3 reads CASSPLPGGEKLFF. CDR3 nucleotides: TGTGCCAGCAGCCCCCTGCCGGGGGGCGAAAAACTGTTTTTT.

For this clone: This CDR3 is also generated by other DNA sequences in the sample. The chain employs TRBV29-1 and TRBJ2-5; a weak D match, TRBD1 (5 bases). With 6 bases removed from V and 4 bases from J, the gap between germline ends came to 12 bases. In germline, CDR1 is SQVTM, CDR2 ANQGSEA. There are 12 residues in the CDR3. The CDR3 sequence: CSVDQGGETQYF. In DNA form, the CDR3 reads TGCAGCGTCGATCAGGGTGGAGAGACCCAGTACTTC.

V gene TRBV28 combines with J gene TRBJ1-5; possibly TRBD1 for D (6 bases). V shed 7 bases and J shed 6 bases, with 19 bases lying between them. Per germline, CDR1 MDHEN and CDR2 SYDVKM. The CDR3 extends over 15 amino acids. In nucleotides, the CDR3 is TGTGCCAGCAAATGGGGGGGCAGCTCCGTTCAGCCCCAGCATTTT. This encodes CASKWGGSSVQPQHF.

The J gene is TRBJ2-2, the V gene TRBV6-1; possible D gene TRBD2, 5 bases. Germline V gene lookup returns CDR1 MNHNS and CDR2 SASEGT. This CDR3 is 15 amino acids long. Deletions cut 6 bases from V and 1 base from J, with 12 bases between. The CDR3 DNA reads TGTGCCAGCAGGACGGGCGGAGGGAACACCGGGGAGCTGTTTTTT. Translation: CASRTGGGNTGELFF.

Details on this clone: Other DNA sequences from this sample encode an identical CDR3 as well. The chain combines TRBV27 with TRBJ1-1; D is perhaps TRBD1 (6 bases). The CDR3 runs 14 residues. V lost 2 bases, J lost 1 base, and 8 bases lay in between. Germline V CDR1 and CDR2: MNHEY, SMNVEV (reference sequence). CDR3 in DNA: TGTGCCAGCAGTTTAGGGGGCCAGAACACTGAAGCTTTCTTT. This sequence encodes CASSLGGQNTEAFF.